A single sample gave rise to the 21 T cell receptor beta chains below, sequenced in a study. TCRdb ran MiXCR on the RT-PCR reads and lists one entry per CDR3 protein. The sample contains about 680,000 distinct CDR3 sequences, 13% to 15% of which appear only once. The source material was memory CD4+ T cells from blood. The receptors shown here come from a female donor in good health, serving as a healthy control.

This clonotype was recorded at least ten times. V is TRBV5-1 and J is TRBJ2-3, with 12 positions matching TRBD2. This CDR3 is built from 16 residues. CDR1 SGHRS and CDR2 YFSETQ come from the germline V gene. V was pared by 3 bases and J by 4 bases, with 6 bases of the junction left unmatched. In nucleotides, the CDR3 is TGCGCCAGCAGCTCTAGCGGGAGGGCCGGGGCAGATACGCAGTATTTT. Protein: CASSSSGRAGADTQYF.

This clonotype was counted ten times or more. The rearrangement links TRBV12-3 or TRBV12-4 to TRBJ2-2; D uncertain. The V gene lost 1 base and the J gene lost 8 bases, with 5 bases spanning the gap. The CDR3 is 12 residues long. The CDR3 DNA sequence: TGTGCCAGCAGTTTAGGGTTGGGGGAGCTGTTTTTT. This translates into CASSLGLGELFF.

This clonotype was detected a few times. The chain has TRBV5-1 and TRBJ2-7, with TRBD1 matching over 9 bases. The germline V gene has CDR1 SGHRS and CDR2 YFSETQ. The V and J ends lost 4 bases and 3 bases, in that order; junction bases with no gene match: 8. CDR3 length equals 15 residues. In DNA form, the CDR3 reads TGCGCCAGCAGCCCCCGGGACAGGGCTCTCTACGAGCAGTACTTC. This codes for CASSPRDRALYEQYF.

This clonotype was seen more than once but under ten times. V usage is TRBV6-5 and J usage is TRBJ2-3, with unresolved D. Trimming stripped 6 bases from V and 0 bases from J, with 16 bases between. CDR3 length: 16 residues. Germline values: CDR1 MNHEY, CDR2 SVGAGI. The CDR3 DNA follows: TGTGCCAGCAGAAGCAGAAGGCTTTCTAGCACAGATACGCAGTATTTT. Translation: CASRSRRLSSTDTQYF.

The rearrangement links TRBV6-1 to TRBJ1-3; the D is unclear. The germline V and J ends were trimmed by 6 bases and 2 bases, with 5 bases remaining between them. Germline V gene data show CDR1 as MNHNS and CDR2 as SASEGT. The CDR3 consists of 12 residues. The DNA for the CDR3 is TGTGCCAGCAGCGACGCTGGAAACACCATATATTTT. It codes for CASSDAGNTIYF.

In its sample, this clonotype was seen many times. The gene calls are TRBV20-1 and TRBJ1-1, with 7 bases that match TRBD1. Per the germline V gene, CDR1 is DFQATT and CDR2 is SNEGSKA (reference sequence). V lost 6 bases to trimming and J lost 1 base; unmatched junction nucleotides: 8. There are 14 residues in the CDR3. The CDR3 loop is CSATDKGANTEAFF. CDR3 bases: TGCAGTGCAACTGATAAGGGGGCGAACACTGAAGCTTTCTTT.

The genes are TRBV11-2 and TRBJ2-6, with D perhaps matching TRBD1 (5 bases). This CDR3 contains 15 residues. V was clipped by 5 bases and J by 0 bases, with 8 bases between them. Germline values: CDR1 SGHAT, CDR2 FQNNGV. The CDR3: CASSEQDSGANVLTF. The CDR3, as DNA: TGTGCCAGCAGCGAACAGGACTCTGGGGCCAACGTCCTGACTTTC. Filled out from reference TRBV11-2 and TRBJ2-6, the complete variable domain reads EAGVAQSPRYKIIEKRQSVAFWCNPISGHATLYWYQQILGQGPKLLIQFQNNGVVDDSQLPKDRFSAERLKGVDSTLKIQPAKLEDSAVYLCASSEQDSGANVLTFGAGSRLTVL.

The count of this clonotype is one. The chain joins TRBV7-9 to TRBJ1-4; D not resolved. CDR3 length: 12 amino acids. Germline V gene lookup returns CDR1 SEHNR and CDR2 FQNEAQ (reference sequence). Trimming took off 8 bases at V and 0 bases at J, with 4 bases between the two ends. For the CDR3, the DNA is TGTGCCAGCCAGGCAACTAATGAAAAACTGTTTTTT. It specifies CASQATNEKLFF. Using reference TRBV7-9 and TRBJ1-4 for the parts outside the CDR3, the full variable domain is DTGVSQNPRHKITKRGQNVTFRCDPISEHNRLYWYRQTLGQGPEFLTYFQNEAQLEKSRLLSDRFSAERPKGSFSTLEIQRTEQGDSAMYLCASQATNEKLFFGSGTQLSVL.

The genes are TRBV7-2 and TRBJ2-1; D is possibly TRBD1 (6 bases). Germline lookup yields CDR1 SGHTA and CDR2 FQGNSA. V was clipped by 0 bases and J by 0 bases, with 12 bases between them. CDR3 length: 17 amino acids. The CDR3, as DNA: TGTGCCAGCAGCTTAGCACTTGGACAGAGCTCCTACAATGAGCAGTTCTTC. Translated: CASSLALGQSSYNEQFF.

Concerning this clonotype itself: Possible read error: a much larger clone is one base away. The chain's CDR3 is CASSSSGSQGHTIYF. CDR3 nucleotides: TGTGCCAGCAGTTCCTCGGGGAGTCAGGGACACACCATATATTTT. The V gene is TRBV6-5, the J gene TRBJ1-3; maybe TRBD1 (5 bases). The length of the CDR3 is 15 residues. V gave up 4 bases and J gave up 8 bases, with 18 bases separating them. The germline CDR1 and CDR2 sequences are MNHEY and SVGAGI.

V gene TRBV20-1 combines with J gene TRBJ2-4, with D perhaps matching TRBD1 (5 bases). V was trimmed by 7 bases and J by 0 bases, leaving 10 bases between them. Germline CDR1 reads DFQATT; CDR2 reads SNEGSKA (reference sequence). This CDR3 is 13 amino acids long. The CDR3 sequence is CSDTREAKNIQYF. The CDR3 nucleotides are TGCAGTGATACCAGGGAAGCCAAAAACATTCAGTACTTC.

This clonotype was observed a few times. The rearrangement uses TRBV20-1 and TRBJ2-3; either TRBD1 or TRBD2 may supply D (6 bases each). CDR1 and CDR2 from the germline V gene are DFQATT and SNEGSKA (reference sequence). Trimming removed 3 bases from V and 8 bases from J, with 18 bases in between. CDR3 length: 14 residues. CDR3 nucleotides: TGCAGTGCTAGTCCCCAGGGGAGGTTAAGTACGCAGTATTTT. Protein product: CSASPQGRLSTQYF.

The chain recombines TRBV4-3 with TRBJ1-6; TRBD1 might be the D (5 bases). Trimming cost V 4 bases and J 5 bases, with 15 bases left between them. The CDR3 is 16 amino acids. The germline gives CDR1 LGHNA, CDR2 YSLEER. The CDR3 nucleotides are TGCGCCAGCAGCCGAGATTTGGGGCAGAATAATTCACCCCTCCACTTT. This codes for CASSRDLGQNNSPLHF.

The rearrangement joins TRBV20-1 to TRBJ2-7; D tentatively fits TRBD1 or TRBD2 (6 bases each). Germline values: CDR1 DFQATT, CDR2 SNEGSKA (reference sequence). The V and J ends lost 3 bases and 2 bases respectively, with 14 bases between them. CDR3 length: 14 amino acids. CDR3 in DNA: TGCAGTGCTAGGAAGGGCGGGACAACCTACGAGCAGTACTTC. This translates into CSARKGGTTYEQYF.

This clonotype has only a few counts. The V call is TRBV20-1, the J call TRBJ2-1, with 9 bases identical to TRBD2. Germline V gene data show CDR1 as DFQATT and CDR2 as SNEGSKA (reference sequence). Germline trimming cut 5 bases from V and 6 bases from J; bases unmatched to any gene: 8. There are 14 residues in the CDR3. The CDR3 here is CSAVASGKSNEQFF. As DNA, the CDR3 is TGCAGTGCTGTTGCTAGCGGGAAGAGCAATGAGCAGTTCTTC.

The rearrangement links TRBV6-5 to TRBJ2-3; D not certain. Trimming shortened V by 2 bases and J by 2 bases, and 11 bases separated the two germline ends. Germline CDR1 is MNHEY and CDR2 is SVGAGI. The CDR3 runs 15 residues. The DNA for the CDR3 is TGTGCCAGCAGTTACAGGGATGGTAACACAGATACGCAGTATTTT. It yields the protein CASSYRDGNTDTQYF.

This clonotype was seen more than once but under ten times. J is TRBJ1-1 and V is TRBV7-2; a possible D gene is TRBD1 (6 bases). Trimming pared 1 base from V and 10 bases from J, leaving 13 bases between. The germline CDR1 and CDR2 sequences are SGHTA and FQGNSA. This CDR3 contains 13 residues. The CDR3 DNA reads as TGTGCCAGCAGCTTAGACGGGGGGCTGGTAGCTTTCTTT. It encodes CASSLDGGLVAFF. Drawing the rest from reference TRBV7-2 and TRBJ1-1, the complete variable domain is GAGVSQSPSNKVTEKGKDVELRCDPISGHTALYWYRQSLGQGLEFLIYFQGNSAPDKSGLPSDRFSAERTGGSVSTLTIQRTQQEDSAVYLCASSLDGGLVAFFGQGTRLTVV.

CDR3 bases: TGTGCCAGCAGCTTAGGAGGGGAAGGGAACACTGAAGCTTTCTTT. As protein: CASSLGGEGNTEAFF. This chain links TRBV13 with TRBJ1-1; possibly TRBD1 for D (5 bases). Germline V gene sequence: CDR1 PRHDT, CDR2 FYEKMQ (reference sequence). The CDR3 consists of 15 residues. The V end was cut by 0 bases, the J end by 1 base, with 9 bases between.

V is TRBV20-1 and J is TRBJ2-3, with 12 bases identical to TRBD2. The CDR3 length is 15 residues. The V gene end was trimmed by 6 bases and the J gene end by 6 bases; junction bases not matched to a gene: 10. Germline V gives CDR1 DFQATT, CDR2 SNEGSKA (reference sequence). The CDR3 reads CSARKTSGGEDTQYF. The CDR3 coding sequence is TGCAGTGCCCGAAAGACTAGCGGGGGCGAGGATACGCAGTATTTT.

With respect to this clonotype: A read error may be the cause here, since a much bigger clone is one base away. The chain couples TRBV28 to TRBJ2-1; 8 nucleotides line up with TRBD2. From germline, CDR1 is MDHEN and CDR2 SYDVKM. The CDR3 runs to 13 residues. CDR3 nucleotide sequence: TGTGCCAGCAACGTAGCGGGGTACAATGAGCAGTCCTTC. Its translation: CASNVAGYNEQSF.

This clonotype has only a few counts. The chain joins TRBV6-2 or TRBV6-3 to TRBJ2-1; 11 bases agree with TRBD2. Germline V gene sequence: CDR1 MNHEY, CDR2 SVGEGT. J gave up 9 bases and V 9 bases, and 7 bases lay outside the gene matches. This CDR3 has 13 amino acids. The CDR3 is CASSGRAAGEQFF. The DNA for the CDR3 is TGTGCCAGTAGCGGGAGGGCAGCGGGTGAGCAGTTCTTC.